Each of the 17 T cell receptor beta chains below was sequenced from the same sample in a study of spatial heterogeneity in lung cancer. General study findings and limits: One measure, the expanded intratumoral alpha and beta TCR count, tracked tumor mutation counts.

Documented time point: sample taken at primary tumor resection. TCRdb reprocessed the 5' RACE reads via MiXCR and lists one record per CDR3 protein. The table records some 10,000 distinct CDR3 sequences, around 5.5% of them present only once. Their antigens are not known. The sequencing used lung tumor tissue, collected at surgery. These receptors were collected from a male donor with early-stage non-small cell lung cancer.

This clonotype rates as medium-sized. This beta chain is an unintended read in a library built for alpha chains; its size means little. The gene calls are TRBV7-2 and TRBJ1-1; D gene ambiguous. CDR1 and CDR2 (germline): SGHTA, FQGNSA. V was shortened by 3 bases and J by 6 bases, with 11 bases between the two germline ends. The CDR3 sequence is 13 residues long. The CDR3 sequence: CASSFGLDAEAFF. The CDR3 DNA reads as TGTGCCAGCAGCTTCGGCCTTGACGCTGAAGCTTTCTTT.

By share of the sample, this clonotype is medium-sized (0.01 to 0.1%). In a library made to pick up alpha chains, this beta chain is a stray read with a size that means little. The chain has TRBV28 and TRBJ2-5; no firm D call. Trimming cost V 2 bases and J 8 bases, with 6 bases left between them. This CDR3 has 11 residues. Germline loops: CDR1 MDHEN, CDR2 SYDVKM. CDR3 residues: CASSLARTQYF. In DNA, the CDR3 is TGTGCCAGCAGTTTAGCGCGAACCCAGTACTTC.

In its sample, this clonotype was seen a few times. Because the library targeted alpha chains, this beta chain is an off-target read whose size means little. CDR3 in amino acids: CASRPQGFNEQYF. The DNA for the CDR3 is TGTGCCAGCAGGCCCCAGGGTTTCAACGAGCAGTACTTC. The chain joins TRBV28 to TRBJ2-7, with D tentatively TRBD1 (5 bases). Germline lookup yields CDR1 MDHEN and CDR2 SYDVKM. Trimming shortened V by 6 bases and J by 5 bases, and 14 bases separated the two germline ends. The CDR3 is 13 residues long.

In its sample, this clonotype was seen many times. Little can be read into the size of this beta chain, an off-target read in a library designed for alpha chains. The chain uses TRBV5-1 and TRBJ1-4; D is ambiguous. This CDR3 region has 16 residues. Germline values: CDR1 SGHRS, CDR2 YFSETQ. V shed 0 bases and J shed 0 bases, with 9 bases lying between them. The CDR3 sequence: CASSLGVGATNEKLFF. In DNA form, the CDR3 reads TGCGCCAGCAGCTTGGGGGTTGGAGCAACTAATGAAAAACTGTTTTTT.

This clonotype counts as medium-sized. The library was built for alpha chains, so this beta chain is an off-target read and its size means little. This chain uses TRBV10-2 with TRBJ2-3; D uncertain. Trimming removed 3 bases from V and 0 bases from J, with 10 bases in between. The CDR3 contains 15 residues. CDR1 is WSHSY, CDR2 SAAADI, per germline. CDR3 DNA sequence: TGCGCCAGCAGTGATGCAGGTTTGAGCACAGATACGCAGTATTTT. This sequence encodes CASSDAGLSTDTQYF.

This clonotype was counted a few times. A library made for alpha chains picked up this beta chain off target, so its size means little. The chain employs TRBV29-1 and TRBJ2-3; 11 positions agree with TRBD2. The CDR3 length is 19 residues. Unmatched junction bases numbered 15, after V lost 4 bases and J lost 0 bases. Germline V gene data show CDR1 as SQVTM and CDR2 as ANQGSEA. The CDR3 reads CSVARIAGGRSSSTDTQYF. CDR3 DNA sequence: TGCAGCGTTGCTCGGATAGCGGGAGGGCGGTCCTCTAGCACAGATACGCAGTATTTT.

This clonotype is large. With the library built for alpha chains, this beta chain is off target and its frequency is not meaningful. The chain employs TRBV13 and TRBJ1-1, with a tentative D call TRBD1 (5 bases). Per the germline V gene, CDR1 is PRHDT and CDR2 is FYEKMQ (reference sequence). Trimming cost V 2 bases and J 0 bases, with 13 bases left between them. The CDR3 spans 16 residues. In DNA form, the CDR3 reads TGTGCCAGCAGCTTAAGAGGCTCGGGGCTGAACACTGAAGCTTTCTTT. It yields the protein CASSLRGSGLNTEAFF.

This clonotype was seen many times. This beta chain is a stray sequence in a library constructed for alpha chains; its clone size is not meaningful. The V gene is TRBV12-3 or TRBV12-4, the J gene TRBJ2-5; TRBD1 aligns across 7 bases. V gave up 5 bases and J gave up 2 bases; unmatched junction bases: 5. CDR3 length: 14 residues. The CDR3 DNA follows: TGTGCCAGCAGTGGAGACAGGGTACAAGAGACCCAGTACTTC. Encoded protein: CASSGDRVQETQYF.

In the case of this clonotype: Being off target in a library aimed at alpha chains, this beta chain has a size of little meaning. The rearrangement uses TRBV3-1 and TRBJ2-1; a weak D match, TRBD2 (5 bases). Germline V lookup: CDR1 LGHDT, CDR2 YNNKEL (reference sequence). V was trimmed by 6 bases and J by 0 bases, leaving 12 bases between them. The CDR3 sequence is 15 residues long. The CDR3, as DNA: TGTGCCAGCAGGCCCGTGGGGAGCTCCTACAATGAGCAGTTCTTC. As protein: CASRPVGSSYNEQFF.

This clonotype was seen ten or more times. Little can be read into the size of this beta chain, an off-target read in a library designed for alpha chains. J is TRBJ1-4 and V is TRBV5-5, with D perhaps TRBD1 (6 bases). CDR3 size: 16 residues. In germline, CDR1 is SGHKS, CDR2 YYEKEE (reference sequence). V shed 2 bases and J shed 0 bases, with 11 bases lying between them. Here the CDR3 reads CASSFTGLSTNEKLFF. CDR3 nucleotide sequence: TGTGCCAGCAGCTTCACAGGGCTTTCAACTAATGAAAAACTGTTTTTT.

This clonotype was picked up many times. This beta chain is a stray read from a library made for alpha chains; its abundance is not meaningful. J is TRBJ1-5 and V is TRBV6-6; unclear D gene. Trimming took 6 bases from V and 0 from J, leaving 12 bases between them. Germline CDR1 reads MNHNY; CDR2 reads SVGAGI (reference sequence). CDR3 size: 15 residues. CDR3 nucleotide sequence: TGTGCCAGCAGAACCGACGGGAGTAGCAATCAGCCCCAGCATTTT. It yields the protein CASRTDGSSNQPQHF.

A remark on this clonotype: With the library built for alpha chains, this beta chain is off target and its frequency is not meaningful. The chain employs TRBV4-2 and TRBJ2-3, with D possibly TRBD1 on 6 matching bases. There are 14 residues in the CDR3. V lost 3 bases, J lost 6 bases, and 13 bases lay in between. From germline, CDR1 is LGHNA and CDR2 YNFKEQ. DNA for the CDR3: TGTGCCAGCAGCCAGAGACAGGCAAGGGATACGCAGTATTTT. This sequence encodes CASSQRQARDTQYF.

This clonotype was counted many times. This beta chain was picked up by a library intended for alpha chains and is off target, so its count carries little meaning. The V and J genes are TRBV11-1 and TRBJ2-2; unclear D gene. The CDR3 loop spans 14 amino acids. V gave up 6 bases and J gave up 0 bases, with 8 bases separating them. Germline-derived CDR1 and CDR2 are SGHAT and FQDESV (reference sequence). CDR3 residues: CASSSEPNTGELFF. CDR3 in DNA: TGTGCCAGCAGTTCAGAGCCGAACACCGGGGAGCTGTTTTTT. The full variable domain, with the rest looked up from reference TRBV11-1 and TRBJ2-2, is EAEVAQSPRYKITEKSQAVAFWCDPISGHATLYWYRQILGQGPELLVQFQDESVVDDSQLPKDRFSAERLKGVDSTLKIQPAELGDSAMYLCASSSEPNTGELFFGEGSRLTVL.

With respect to this clonotype: This beta chain is off target for a library built for alpha chains, so its abundance means little. The CDR3, as DNA: TGTGCCAGCAGAGTTGGGGGTACCGGGGCCAACGTCCTGACTTTC. This gives the protein CASRVGGTGANVLTF. The genes are TRBV6-1 and TRBJ2-6, with D perhaps matching TRBD1 or TRBD2 (5 bases each). The CDR3 has 15 residues. Germline CDR1 is MNHNS and CDR2 is SASEGT. The V and J ends lost 6 bases and 4 bases respectively, with 13 bases between them.

Details on this clonotype: This beta chain is an unintended read in a library built for alpha chains; its size means little. This sequence joins TRBV2 and TRBJ2-3; 10 nucleotides line up with TRBD2. This CDR3 is 14 amino acids long. Germline V gene lookup returns CDR1 SNHLY and CDR2 FYNNEI. The V segment lost 10 bases and the J segment 6 bases; nucleotides outside the gene matches: 10. The CDR3 loop reads CATQREGRGDTQYF. The CDR3 nucleotides are TGTGCCACCCAGCGGGAGGGCCGCGGCGATACGCAGTATTTT. The full variable domain, completed using reference TRBV2 and TRBJ2-3, is EPEVTQTPSHQVTQMGQEVILRCVPISNHLYFYWYRQILGQKVEFLVSFYNNEISEKSEIFDDQFSVERPDGSNFTLKIRSTKLEDSAMYFCATQREGRGDTQYFGPGTRLTVL.

By sample fraction, this clonotype is medium-sized. As an off-target read in a library built for alpha chains, this beta chain has a frequency of little significance. V gene TRBV19 combines with J gene TRBJ2-7; 10 bases agree with TRBD2. Germline CDR1 LNHDA, CDR2 SQIVND (reference sequence). Germline trimming cut 4 bases from V and 0 bases from J; bases unmatched to any gene: 12. CDR3 length: 18 residues. CDR3 loop: CASSNPLSTSGNSYEQYF. As DNA, the CDR3 is TGTGCCAGTAGTAACCCCTTATCCACTAGCGGGAACTCCTACGAGCAGTACTTC.

In its sample, this clonotype was seen many times. The size of this beta chain means little, since it is a stray read in a library made for alpha chains. The chain combines TRBV5-1 with TRBJ2-7; the D gene is possibly TRBD1 (6 bases). The V gene's germline CDR1 is SGHRS and CDR2 YFSETQ. The CDR3 loop spans 13 amino acids. Trimming left V 2 bases short and J 6 bases short, with 12 bases between. As DNA, the CDR3 is TGCGCCAGCAGCTTCCAAACAGGGAGCGAGCAGTACTTC. It encodes CASSFQTGSEQYF.